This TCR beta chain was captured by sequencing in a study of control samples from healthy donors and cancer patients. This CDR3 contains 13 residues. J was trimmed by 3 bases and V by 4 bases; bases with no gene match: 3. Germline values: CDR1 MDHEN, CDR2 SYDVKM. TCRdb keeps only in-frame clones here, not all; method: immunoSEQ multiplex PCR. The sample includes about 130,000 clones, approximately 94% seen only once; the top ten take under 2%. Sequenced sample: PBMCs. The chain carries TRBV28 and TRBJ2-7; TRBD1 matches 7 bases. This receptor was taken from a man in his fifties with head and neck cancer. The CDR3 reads CASSSRDSYEQYF. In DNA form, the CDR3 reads TGTGCCAGCAGTTCCCGGGACAGCTACGAGCAGTACTTC.